This TCR beta chain was captured in a study of blood T cell repertoires in COVID-19. Study at large: PBMCs, B-cell-depleted T cells, or T cells were the source of the cDNA or gDNA that made up the material.

Methods used by the authors: Reference gene primer amplification gave nucleated cell count estimates. Some clones are missing from TCRdb's copy, which holds only in-frame ones; the method was immunoSEQ multiplex PCR. V and J calls and clone size follow that table, whereas D and trimming were derived from the DNA. The sample yields about 200,000 clones, 86% seen once. The CDR3 consists of 15 residues. J was trimmed by 6 bases and V by 9 bases; bases with no gene match: 13. Germline lookup yields CDR1 SGHRS and CDR2 YFSETQ. Recruitment covered about 26 US areas and drew participants whose ages spanned roughly 18 to 90 years. Clinical history as reported by participants underpinned cohort assignment.

The TCR sequence derives from a man aged 35 to 55 with acute COVID-19. The genes are TRBV5-1 and TRBJ2-3; 10 bases are a match to TRBD1. Sequencing was carried out using PBMCs or T cells enriched from blood (not recorded which). The CDR3 region has the DNA TGCGCCACCTCTCAGAGGGGGACAGGGGTGGATACGCAGTATTTT. This codes for CATSQRGTGVDTQYF.